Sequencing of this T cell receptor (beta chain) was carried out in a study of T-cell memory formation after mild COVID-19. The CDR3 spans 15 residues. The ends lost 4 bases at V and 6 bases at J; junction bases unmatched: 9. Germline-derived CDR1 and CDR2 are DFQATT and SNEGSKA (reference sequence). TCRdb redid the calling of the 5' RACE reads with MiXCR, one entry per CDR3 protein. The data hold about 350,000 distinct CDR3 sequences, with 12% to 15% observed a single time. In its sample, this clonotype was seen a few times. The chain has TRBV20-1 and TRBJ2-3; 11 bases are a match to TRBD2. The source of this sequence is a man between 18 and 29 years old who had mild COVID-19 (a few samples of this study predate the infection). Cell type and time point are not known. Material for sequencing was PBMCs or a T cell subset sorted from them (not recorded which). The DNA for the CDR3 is TGCAGTGCTACGCGACTAGCGGGGCTAGGGGATACGCAGTATTTT. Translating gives CSATRLAGLGDTQYF.